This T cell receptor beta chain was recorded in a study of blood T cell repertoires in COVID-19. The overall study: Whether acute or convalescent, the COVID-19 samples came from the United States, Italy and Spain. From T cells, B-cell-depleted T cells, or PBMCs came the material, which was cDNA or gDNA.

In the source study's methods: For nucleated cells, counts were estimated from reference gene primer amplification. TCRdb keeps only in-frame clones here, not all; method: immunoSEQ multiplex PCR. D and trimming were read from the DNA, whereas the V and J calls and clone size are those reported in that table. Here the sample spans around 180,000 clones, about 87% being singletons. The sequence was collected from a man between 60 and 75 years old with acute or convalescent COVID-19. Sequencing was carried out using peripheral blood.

CDR3 nucleotides: TGTGCCAGCAGCACCATGGGTCCCCTAGCGGGGAATGAGCAGTTCTTC. Amino acid sequence: CASSTMGPLAGNEQFF. This chain uses TRBV11-2 with TRBJ2-1, with 9 bases fitting TRBD2. After removal of 5 bases from V and 7 bases from J, the junction contained 12 bases not matched to a gene. The V gene's germline CDR1 is SGHAT and CDR2 FQNNGV. The CDR3 contains 16 residues.